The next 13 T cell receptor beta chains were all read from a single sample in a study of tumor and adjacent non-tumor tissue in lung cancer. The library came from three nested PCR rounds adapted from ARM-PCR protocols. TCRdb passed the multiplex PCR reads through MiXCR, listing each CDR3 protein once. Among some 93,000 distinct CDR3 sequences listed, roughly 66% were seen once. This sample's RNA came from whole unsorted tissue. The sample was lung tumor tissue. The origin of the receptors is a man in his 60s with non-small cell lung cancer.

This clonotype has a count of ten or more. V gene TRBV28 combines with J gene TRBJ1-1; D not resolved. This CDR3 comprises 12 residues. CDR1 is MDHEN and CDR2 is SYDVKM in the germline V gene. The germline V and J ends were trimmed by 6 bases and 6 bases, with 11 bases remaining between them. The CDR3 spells CASSPLTSEAFF. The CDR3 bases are TGTGCCAGCAGCCCTCTGACCTCTGAAGCTTTCTTT.

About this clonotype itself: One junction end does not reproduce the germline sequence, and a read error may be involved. CDR3 bases: TGTGCCAGCAGGGACAGGGGGGCTGGGGCCAACGTCCCGACTTTC. It is translated as CASRDRGAGANVPTF. The chain uses TRBV6-6 and TRBJ2-6, with 10 bases matching TRBD1. The length of the CDR3 is 15 residues. Per germline, CDR1 MNHNY and CDR2 SVGAGI (reference sequence).

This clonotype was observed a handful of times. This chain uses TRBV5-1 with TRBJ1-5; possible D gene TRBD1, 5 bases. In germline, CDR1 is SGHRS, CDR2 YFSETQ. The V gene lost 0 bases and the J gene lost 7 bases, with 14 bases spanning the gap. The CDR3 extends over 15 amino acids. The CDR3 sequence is CASSLESGLGQPQHF. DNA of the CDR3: TGCGCCAGCAGCTTGGAGTCAGGGCTCGGCCAGCCCCAGCATTTT.

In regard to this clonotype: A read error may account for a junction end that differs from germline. The CDR3 protein is CVSSARGWEIQYF. The CDR3 DNA reads TGTGTCAGCAGCGCGAGAGGGTGGGAGATCCAGTACTTC. The chain has TRBV5-4 and TRBJ2-5; D perhaps matches TRBD2 (5 bases). Per germline, CDR1 SGHNT and CDR2 YYREEE (reference sequence). This CDR3 has 13 residues. Together with reference TRBV5-4 and TRBJ2-5, the CDR3 gives the full variable domain: ETGVTQSPTHLIKTRGQQVTLRCSSQSGHNTVSWYQQALGQGPQFIFQYYREEENGRGNFPPRFSGLQFPNYSSELNVNALELDDSALYLCVSSARGWEIQYFGPGTRLLVL.

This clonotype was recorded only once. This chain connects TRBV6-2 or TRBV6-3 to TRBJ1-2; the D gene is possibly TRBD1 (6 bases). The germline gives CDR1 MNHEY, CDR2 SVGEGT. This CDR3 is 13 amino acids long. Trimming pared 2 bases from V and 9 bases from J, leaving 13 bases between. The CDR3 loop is CASSYGQGRSYTF. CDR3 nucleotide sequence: TGTGCCAGCAGTTACGGGCAGGGGAGAAGCTACACCTTC.

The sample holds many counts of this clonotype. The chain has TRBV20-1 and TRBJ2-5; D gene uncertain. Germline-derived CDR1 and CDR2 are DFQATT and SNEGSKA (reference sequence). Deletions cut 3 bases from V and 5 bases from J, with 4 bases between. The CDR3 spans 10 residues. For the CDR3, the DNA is TGCAGTGCTAGTCAGGAGACCCAGTACTTC. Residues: CSASQETQYF.

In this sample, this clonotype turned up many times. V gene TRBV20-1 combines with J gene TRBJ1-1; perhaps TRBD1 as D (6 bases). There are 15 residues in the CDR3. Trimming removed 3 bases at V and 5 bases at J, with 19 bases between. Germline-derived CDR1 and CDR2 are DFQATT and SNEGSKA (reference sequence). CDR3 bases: TGCAGTGCTAGGGGGGCGGCGGGAGGAAAAACTGAAGCTTTCTTT. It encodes CSARGAAGGKTEAFF.

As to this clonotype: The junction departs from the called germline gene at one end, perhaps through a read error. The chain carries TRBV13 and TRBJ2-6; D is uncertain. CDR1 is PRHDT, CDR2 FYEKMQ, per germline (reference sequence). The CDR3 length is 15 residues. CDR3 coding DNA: TGTGCCAGTGGCTTAAGACTCTCTGTGGCCAACATCCTGACTTTC. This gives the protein CASGLRLSVANILTF.

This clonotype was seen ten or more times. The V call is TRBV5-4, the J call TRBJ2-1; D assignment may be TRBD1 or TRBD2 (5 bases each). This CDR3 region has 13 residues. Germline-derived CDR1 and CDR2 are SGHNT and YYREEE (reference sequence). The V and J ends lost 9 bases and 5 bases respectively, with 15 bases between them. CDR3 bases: TGTGCCAAACCGGGGCCATTGGACAATGAGCAGTTCTTC. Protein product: CAKPGPLDNEQFF.

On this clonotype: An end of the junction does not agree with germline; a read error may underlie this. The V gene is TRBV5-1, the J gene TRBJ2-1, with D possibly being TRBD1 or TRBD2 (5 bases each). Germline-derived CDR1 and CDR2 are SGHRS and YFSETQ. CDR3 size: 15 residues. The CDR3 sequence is CTSSLESGGVRREFF. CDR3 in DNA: TGCACCAGCAGCTTGGAGTCTGGGGGAGTAAGACGCGAGTTCTTC.

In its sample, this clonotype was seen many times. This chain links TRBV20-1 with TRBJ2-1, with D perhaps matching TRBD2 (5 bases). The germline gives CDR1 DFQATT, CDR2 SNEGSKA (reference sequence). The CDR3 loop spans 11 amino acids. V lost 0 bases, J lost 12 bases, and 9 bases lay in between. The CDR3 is CSARDNRGQFF. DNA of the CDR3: TGCAGTGCTAGAGATAACCGGGGGCAGTTCTTC.

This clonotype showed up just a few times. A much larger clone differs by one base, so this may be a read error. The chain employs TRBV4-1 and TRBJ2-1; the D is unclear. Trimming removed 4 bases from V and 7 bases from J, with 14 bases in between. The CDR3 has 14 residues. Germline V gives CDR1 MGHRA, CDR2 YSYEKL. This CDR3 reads CASSLTDRGNEQFF. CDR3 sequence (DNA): TGCGCCAGCAGCCTAACGGACCGTGGGAATGAGCAGTTCTTC.

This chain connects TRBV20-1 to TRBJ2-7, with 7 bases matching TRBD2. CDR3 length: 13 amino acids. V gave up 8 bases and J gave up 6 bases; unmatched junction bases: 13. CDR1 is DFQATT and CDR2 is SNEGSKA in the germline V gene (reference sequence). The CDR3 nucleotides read TGCAGTATCAGCGGGACGGCCGAAGGCGAGCAGTACTTC. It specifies CSISGTAEGEQYF.